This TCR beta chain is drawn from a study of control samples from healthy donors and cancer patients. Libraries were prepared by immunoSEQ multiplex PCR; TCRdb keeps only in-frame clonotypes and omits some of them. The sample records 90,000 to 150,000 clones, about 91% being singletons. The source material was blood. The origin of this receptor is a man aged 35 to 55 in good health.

The DNA of the CDR3 is TGTGCCAGTAACGGGTTAGCCAAAAACATTCAGTACTTC. Its protein product is CASNGLAKNIQYF. The chain couples TRBV19 to TRBJ2-4; D gene ambiguous. CDR3 length: 13 amino acids. Trimming left V 7 bases short and J 0 bases short, with 7 bases between. CDR1 and CDR2 from the germline V gene are LNHDA and SQIVND (reference sequence).